The 19 T cell receptor beta chains presented below share a single source sample, sequenced in a study of cytomegalovirus exposure and HLA in healthy donors. Researchers ran the PCR with 60 Vbeta and 13 Jbeta primers. Generated by immunoSEQ multiplex PCR, the TCRdb table keeps only in-frame clones and is missing some. The data hold some 200,000 clones, with about 81% observed a single time. The sequenced sample consisted of PBMCs. The receptors shown here come from a woman aged 18-29 years in good health and CMV-seronegative.

This sequence joins TRBV7-3 and TRBJ1-1; TRBD1 matches at 7 bases. The CDR3 loop spans 14 amino acids. Germline CDR1 and CDR2: SGHTA and FQGTGA. V was pared by 4 bases and J by 1 base, with 3 bases of the junction left unmatched. This chain's CDR3 is CASSSGQPNTEAFF. CDR3 DNA sequence: TGTGCCAGCAGCTCGGGACAGCCGAACACTGAAGCTTTCTTT.

The chain uses TRBV5-4 and TRBJ1-5, with D tentatively TRBD1 (6 bases). The CDR3 consists of 14 residues. The germline gives CDR1 SGHNT, CDR2 YYREEE (reference sequence). Trimming cost V 1 base and J 5 bases, with 10 bases left between them. The CDR3 loop reads CASSLWGRDQPQHF. CDR3 nucleotides: TGTGCCAGCAGCTTGTGGGGGCGCGATCAGCCCCAGCATTTT.

This clone occurred a few times. V is TRBV5-6 and J is TRBJ2-5; D unclear. Looked up from germline, CDR1 is SGHDT and CDR2 is YYEEEE. The CDR3 covers 14 residues. The ends were cut back, 0 bases at V and 0 bases at J, with 6 bases in the middle. The CDR3 sequence is CASSLVAYQETQYF. For the CDR3, the DNA is TGTGCCAGCAGCTTGGTAGCATACCAAGAGACCCAGTACTTC. The full variable domain, its missing parts supplied by reference TRBV5-6 and TRBJ2-5, is DAGVTQSPTHLIKTRGQQVTLRCSPKSGHDTVSWYQQALGQGPQFIFQYYEEEERQRGNFPDRFSGHQFPNYSSELNVNALLLGDSALYLCASSLVAYQETQYFGPGTRLLVL.

This sequence joins TRBV27 and TRBJ2-2, with D possibly TRBD2 on 6 matching bases. V dropped 2 bases and J dropped 8 bases, with 15 bases sitting between them. Germline V lookup: CDR1 MNHEY, CDR2 SMNVEV (reference sequence). The CDR3 is made up of 15 amino acids. The CDR3 coding sequence is TGTGCCAGCAGTTTAGGGACTGGGGCGGCTGGGGAGCTGTTTTTT. Translation: CASSLGTGAAGELFF.

V gene TRBV5-1 combines with J gene TRBJ2-7, with TRBD2 matching over 11 bases. The V segment lost 2 bases and the J segment 3 bases; nucleotides outside the gene matches: 13. The CDR3 sequence is 18 residues long. CDR1 and CDR2 from the germline V gene are SGHRS and YFSETQ. CDR3 amino acids: CASSFTSGGPSTNYEQYF. CDR3 DNA: TGCGCCAGCAGCTTTACTAGCGGGGGACCCTCAACGAACTACGAGCAGTACTTC.

This chain joins TRBV6-5 and TRBJ1-2, with 7 bases lining up with TRBD1. V gave up 0 bases and J gave up 5 bases; unmatched junction bases: 3. The CDR3 spans 14 residues. Per the germline V gene, CDR1 is MNHEY and CDR2 is SVGAGI. The CDR3 DNA is TGTGCCAGCAGTTACTCCGGGACAGCTTATGGCTACACCTTC. The encoded protein is CASSYSGTAYGYTF.

The chain recombines TRBV19 with TRBJ2-3; 7 nucleotides align to TRBD2. The V gene end was trimmed by 5 bases and the J gene end by 1 base; junction bases not matched to a gene: 6. This CDR3 is built from 15 residues. Looked up from germline, CDR1 is LNHDA and CDR2 is SQIVND (reference sequence). The CDR3 loop reads CASSRGGVGTDTQYF. CDR3 DNA sequence: TGTGCCAGTAGTCGCGGGGGAGTCGGCACAGATACGCAGTATTTT.

The chain has TRBV30 and TRBJ1-2; D possibly corresponds to TRBD1 (6 bases). CDR1 and CDR2 from the germline V gene are GTSNPN and SVGIG (reference sequence). The CDR3 length is 16 residues. The V end lost 0 bases, the J end lost 6 bases, and 20 bases lay between the germline ends. In DNA form, the CDR3 reads TGTGCCTGGAGTGTAAAGGGGGGGAGAAGGGTGAATGGCTACACCTTC. Residues: CAWSVKGGRRVNGYTF.

This chain connects TRBV7-9 to TRBJ2-2, with 7 bases lining up with TRBD1. CDR1 is SEHNR, CDR2 FQNEAQ, per germline (reference sequence). The ends lost 4 bases at V and 6 bases at J; junction bases unmatched: 5. This CDR3 region has 14 residues. This CDR3 reads CASSSDRVAGELFF. The CDR3 nucleotides are TGTGCCAGCAGCTCCGACAGGGTAGCCGGGGAGCTGTTTTTT.

The chain employs TRBV5-6 and TRBJ2-1; 10 bases agree with TRBD1. The V and J ends lost 3 bases and 9 bases, in that order; junction bases with no gene match: 12. The germline V gene has CDR1 SGHDT and CDR2 YYEEEE. There are 16 residues in the CDR3. In nucleotides, the CDR3 is TGTGCCAGCAGCTCCCTCCGGGACAGGGGTCGGGGTGAGCAGTTCTTC. Amino acids: CASSSLRDRGRGEQFF.

The rearrangement links TRBV7-2 to TRBJ1-5, with a possible D match to TRBD1 (6 bases). Per germline, CDR1 SGHTA and CDR2 FQGNSA. V lost 2 bases and J lost 4, with 12 bases in between. This CDR3 region has 15 residues. CDR3 nucleotides: TGTGCCAGCAGCTTATCTCGGGACAATAATCAGCCCCAGCATTTT. As protein: CASSLSRDNNQPQHF.

V usage is TRBV19 and J usage is TRBJ2-1; maybe TRBD2 (6 bases). V gave up 4 bases and J gave up 8 bases, with 12 bases separating them. Germline V gives CDR1 LNHDA, CDR2 SQIVND (reference sequence). This CDR3 is 13 amino acids long. CDR3 sequence (DNA): TGTGCCAGTAGTACCGGGACTTGGGATGAGCAGTTCTTC. This sequence encodes CASSTGTWDEQFF.

This chain connects TRBV27 to TRBJ2-7; 8 positions match TRBD2. In germline, CDR1 is MNHEY, CDR2 SMNVEV (reference sequence). The CDR3 is made up of 14 amino acids. The trim removed 5 bases at V and 8 bases at J, leaving 11 bases unmatched. The CDR3 nucleotides are TGTGCCAGCAGTCTAGGAGCTAGCGGGTTCCAGCAGTACTTC. Its translation is CASSLGASGFQQYF.

The rearrangement joins TRBV19 to TRBJ1-5, with 7 bases that match TRBD1. V trimming: 5 bases; J trimming: 4 bases; junction bases outside the gene matches: 8. The V gene's germline CDR1 is LNHDA and CDR2 SQIVND (reference sequence). The CDR3 runs 15 residues. The CDR3 sequence: CASSQFGQVNQPQHF. For the CDR3, the DNA is TGTGCCAGTAGTCAATTCGGACAGGTAAATCAGCCCCAGCATTTT.

Note on this clone: Other DNA variants within this sample encode the same CDR3. The chain's CDR3 is CASSLASGPNQPQHF. The CDR3 DNA follows: TGTGCCAGCAGCTTAGCGTCAGGGCCCAATCAGCCCCAGCATTTT. The V gene is TRBV7-8, the J gene TRBJ1-5; the D gene is possibly TRBD1 (5 bases). Germline assignment: CDR1 SGHVS and CDR2 FQNEAQ. This CDR3 contains 15 residues. V lost 0 bases, J lost 3 bases, and 9 bases lay in between.

The rearrangement joins TRBV6-5 to TRBJ2-1, with 9 nucleotides matching TRBD2. The germline CDR1 and CDR2 sequences are MNHEY and SVGAGI. The J segment lost 4 bases and the V segment lost 3 bases, leaving 7 bases of the junction unmatched. There are 16 residues in the CDR3. CDR3 sequence reads: CASSYQRGAIYNEQFF. CDR3 sequence (DNA): TGTGCCAGCAGTTATCAGCGGGGGGCCATATACAATGAGCAGTTCTTC.

The chain combines TRBV19 with TRBJ2-7; 8 bases align to TRBD2. V was clipped by 4 bases and J by 2 bases; unmatched bases: 4. This CDR3 has 14 residues. Germline CDR1 LNHDA, CDR2 SQIVND (reference sequence). The CDR3 loop reads CASSTGGLAYEQYF. DNA for the CDR3: TGTGCCAGTAGTACGGGGGGACTAGCCTACGAGCAGTACTTC.

DNA for the CDR3: TGTGCCAGCAGCCGACAGCAAAATAACTATGGCTACACCTTC. Its protein is CASSRQQNNYGYTF. V usage is TRBV11-2 and J usage is TRBJ1-2; D possibly corresponds to TRBD1 (5 bases). Trimming cost V 5 bases and J 1 base, with 11 bases left between them. This CDR3 has 14 residues. Germline V gene sequence: CDR1 SGHAT, CDR2 FQNNGV.

The rearrangement links TRBV6-1 to TRBJ1-1; 8 positions match TRBD1. CDR1 is MNHNS, CDR2 SASEGT, per germline. The CDR3 length is 14 residues. V was clipped by 6 bases and J by 4 bases; unmatched bases: 7. Here the CDR3 reads CASSDRQGITEAFF. In nucleotides, the CDR3 is TGTGCCAGCAGCGACAGACAGGGGATCACTGAAGCTTTCTTT.